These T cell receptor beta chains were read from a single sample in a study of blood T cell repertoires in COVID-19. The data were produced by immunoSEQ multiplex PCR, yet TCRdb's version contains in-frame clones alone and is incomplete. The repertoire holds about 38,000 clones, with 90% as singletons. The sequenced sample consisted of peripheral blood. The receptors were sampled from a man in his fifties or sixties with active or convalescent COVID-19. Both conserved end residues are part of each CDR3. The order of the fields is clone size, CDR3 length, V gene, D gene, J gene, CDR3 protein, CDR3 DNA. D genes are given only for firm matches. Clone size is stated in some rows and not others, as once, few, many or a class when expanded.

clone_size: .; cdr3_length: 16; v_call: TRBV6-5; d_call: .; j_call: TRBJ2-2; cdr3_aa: CASSYSRFPSVGELFF; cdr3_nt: TGTGCCAGCAGTTACTCGCGGTTCCCTAGCGTCGGGGAGCTGTTTTTT
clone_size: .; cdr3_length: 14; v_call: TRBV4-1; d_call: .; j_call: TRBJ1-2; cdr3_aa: CASSQDGGIYGYTF; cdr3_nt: TGCGCCAGCAGCCAAGATGGGGGGATCTATGGCTACACCTTC
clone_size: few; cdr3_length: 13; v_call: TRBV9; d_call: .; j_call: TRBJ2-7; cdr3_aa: CASSALGGYEQYF; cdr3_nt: TGTGCCAGCAGCGCGTTGGGGGGATACGAGCAGTACTTC
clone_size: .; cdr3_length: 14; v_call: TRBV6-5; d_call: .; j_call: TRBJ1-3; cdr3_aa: CASRGAQVSNTIYF; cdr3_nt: TGTGCCAGCAGGGGGGCACAGGTTTCGAACACCATATATTTT
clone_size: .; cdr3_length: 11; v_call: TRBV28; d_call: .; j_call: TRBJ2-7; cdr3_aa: CASGSSYEQYF; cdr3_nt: TGTGCTTCAGGCAGTTCCTACGAGCAGTACTTC
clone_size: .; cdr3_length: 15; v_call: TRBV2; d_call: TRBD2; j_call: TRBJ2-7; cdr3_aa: CASRGVAGSVHEQYF; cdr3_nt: TGTGCCAGCAGGGGAGTAGCGGGATCGGTCCACGAGCAGTACTTC
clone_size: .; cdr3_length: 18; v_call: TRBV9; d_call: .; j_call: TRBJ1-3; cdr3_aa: CASSANVRGQSSGNTIYF; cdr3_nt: TGTGCCAGCAGCGCGAACGTCCGCGGACAGAGCTCTGGAAACACCATATATTTT
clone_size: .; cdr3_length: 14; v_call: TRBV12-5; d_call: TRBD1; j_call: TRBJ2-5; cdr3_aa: CASGSGQGGETQYF; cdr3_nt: TGTGCTAGTGGAAGCGGACAGGGTGGGGAGACCCAGTACTTC
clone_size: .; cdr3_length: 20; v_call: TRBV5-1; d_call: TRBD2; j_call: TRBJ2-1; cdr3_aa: CASSLLPSGTPSSSYNEQFF; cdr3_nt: TGCGCCAGCAGCTTGCTCCCTAGCGGGACCCCTTCGAGCTCCTACAATGAGCAGTTCTTC
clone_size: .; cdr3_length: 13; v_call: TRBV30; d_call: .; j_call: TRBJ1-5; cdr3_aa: CAWSTGGNQPQHF; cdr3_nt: TGTGCCTGGAGTACCGGGGGCAATCAGCCCCAGCATTTT
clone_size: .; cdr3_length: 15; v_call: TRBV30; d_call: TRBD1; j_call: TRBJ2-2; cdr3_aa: CAWSHDRGVSGELFF; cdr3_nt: TGTGCCTGGAGTCACGACAGGGGGGTCTCCGGGGAGCTGTTTTTT
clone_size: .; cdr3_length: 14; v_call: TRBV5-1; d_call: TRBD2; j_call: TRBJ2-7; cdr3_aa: CASSISGRVYEQYF; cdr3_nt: TGCGCCAGCAGCATTAGCGGGAGGGTCTACGAGCAGTACTTC
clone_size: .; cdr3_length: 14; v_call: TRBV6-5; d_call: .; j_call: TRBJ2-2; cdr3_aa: CASIRVVNTGELFF; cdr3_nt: TGTGCCAGCATCAGGGTTGTGAACACCGGGGAGCTGTTTTTT
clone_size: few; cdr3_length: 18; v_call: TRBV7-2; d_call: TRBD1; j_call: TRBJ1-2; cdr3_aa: CASSLGRGVWTGMNGYTF; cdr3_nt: TGTGCCAGCAGCTTAGGACGGGGGGTCTGGACAGGGATGAATGGCTACACCTTC